A selection of T cell receptor beta chains follows, all from one sample in a study of blood T cell repertoires in COVID-19. TCRdb's table, derived via immunoSEQ multiplex PCR, lists solely in-frame clones and lacks some. The sample includes around 78,000 clones, 86% of them seen just once. Sequencing used peripheral blood. These receptors were obtained from a man in his fifties or sixties with active or convalescent COVID-19. The CDR3 runs from the conserved cysteine through the conserved F or W. D genes are given only for firm matches. Expanded clones get a size class; other rows say once, few or many, or leave the size out.

>TRBJ1-1|NA|NA|TRBV30
TGTGCCTCGGGACGGAGGAACACTGAAGCTTTCTTT
CASGRRNTEAFF
>TRBJ1-2|TRBD1|NA|TRBV30
TGTGCCTGGAGCTCCGGGACAGGGGATTACTTC
CAWSSGTGDYF
>TRBJ2-7|TRBD2|NA|TRBV6-6
TGTGCCAGCAGGCCCGTGCGGGGGGTCTACGAGCAGTACTTC
CASRPVRGVYEQYF
>TRBJ1-4|TRBD1|few|TRBV24-1
TGTGCCACCAGGGTGACAGGGGAGAGTGCTAATGAAAAACTGTTTTTT
CATRVTGESANEKLFF
>TRBJ1-5|NA|NA|TRBV5-1
TGCGCCAGCAGCGCGGAGGGACATCAGCCCCAGCATTTT
CASSAEGHQPQHF
>TRBJ1-4|NA|NA|TRBV30
TGTGCCTGGAGTGTACAATCGGCAGGCCGAAATGAAAAACTGTTTTTT
CAWSVQSAGRNEKLFF
>TRBJ2-1|TRBD2|NA|TRBV30
TGTGCCTGGAGTGTACGGGTAGGGACTAGCGGGAATGTCAATGAGCAGTTCTTC
CAWSVRVGTSGNVNEQFF
>TRBJ2-7|NA|NA|TRBV28
TGTGCCAGCAGTTCCCCGACATTGCCCTACGAGCAGTACTTC
CASSSPTLPYEQYF
>TRBJ2-4|TRBD2|NA|TRBV28
TGTGCCAGCAGTTTACCGGGAGGGCCCAACATTCAGTACTTC
CASSLPGGPNIQYF
>TRBJ2-2|TRBD1|NA|TRBV10-3
TGTGCCATCAGAGCCGGGACAGGGGAAAACACCGGGGAGCTGTTTTTT
CAIRAGTGENTGELFF
>TRBJ1-2|NA|NA|TRBV27
TGTGCCAGCGCCCGACAGGCTCCTAACTATGGCTACACCTTC
CASARQAPNYGYTF
>TRBJ1-5|NA|once|TRBV15
TGTGCCACCAGCAGAGATAAATCGGGTAGCAATCAGCCCCAGCATTTT
CATSRDKSGSNQPQHF
>TRBJ2-3|TRBD2|NA|TRBV30
TGTGCCTGGAGCGGGACTAGCGGCTACACAGATACGCAGTATTTT
CAWSGTSGYTDTQYF
>TRBJ2-1|TRBD2|few|TRBV24-1
TGTGCCACCAGTGATAACCTAGCGGGAGGTAGGAATGAGCAGTTCTTC
CATSDNLAGGRNEQFF
>TRBJ1-2|TRBD1|once|TRBV19
TGTGCCAGTAGCAAAGCGACAGGGGACGGCTACACCTTC
CASSKATGDGYTF
>TRBJ2-7|NA|NA|TRBV29-1
TGCAGCGTTGAAAAAGAGGGTTACGAGCAGTACTTC
CSVEKEGYEQYF
>TRBJ2-3|TRBD2|NA|TRBV5-1
TGCGCCAGCAGCTTCAGCGGGACCACAGATACGCAGTATTTT
CASSFSGTTDTQYF
>TRBJ1-2|NA|NA|TRBV7-2
TGTGCCAGCAGCTCCCGGTTCGCGGGCAACTATGGCTACACCTTC
CASSSRFAGNYGYTF
>TRBJ1-2|NA|NA|TRBV19
TGTGCCACCTCGAAGGGGCCAGGGTACGGCTACACCTTC
CATSKGPGYGYTF
>TRBJ2-2|NA|few|TRBV18
TGTGCCAGCTCACCGAACGGACAGAACACCGGGGAGCTGTTTTTT
CASSPNGQNTGELFF
>TRBJ2-7|TRBD1|NA|TRBV24-1
TGTGCCACCAGCGAGGAAAAACAGGGGGAGTTCTCCTACGAGCAGTACTTC
CATSEEKQGEFSYEQYF
>TRBJ1-1|NA|NA|TRBV10-2
TGCGCCAGCAGTGTTCCAGGGGTCGACACTGAAGCTTTCTTT
CASSVPGVDTEAFF
>TRBJ2-7|NA|NA|TRBV30
TGTGCCTGGAGTGTTGGACAGCGCTCCTACGAGCAGTACTTC
CAWSVGQRSYEQYF
>TRBJ2-7|TRBD2|NA|TRBV4-1
TGCGCCAGCAGCCTTTCCGCCGGGACTAGCTACGAGCAGTACTTC
CASSLSAGTSYEQYF
>TRBJ1-2|NA|NA|TRBV30
TGTGCCTGGAGTGAGGGAGGCGGGGGTCCCTCCTATGGCTACACCTTC
CAWSEGGGGPSYGYTF
>TRBJ2-5|TRBD2|NA|TRBV14
TGTGCCAGCAGCCACCGGGCTAGCGGGGGGGCCCAGTACTTC
CASSHRASGGAQYF
>TRBJ2-5|TRBD2|NA|TRBV2
TGTGCCAGCAGTGAAGCGGGGACTAGCGGGGGCCAACGCAAGACCCAGTACTTC
CASSEAGTSGGQRKTQYF
>TRBJ1-2|TRBD1|NA|TRBV4-3
TGCGCCAGCAGCCGAAAGATAGGTCAGGGGGCGGGCGGCTACACCTTC
CASSRKIGQGAGGYTF
>TRBJ2-2|TRBD1|once|TRBV15
TGTGCCACCAGCAGAGCCCCAGATTCCGACAGGGGAAGAAACACCGGGGAGCTGTTTTTT
CATSRAPDSDRGRNTGELFF
>TRBJ2-5|NA|NA|TRBV21-1
TGTGCCAGCAGCACAAAAATTAACGGAGCGGGACCACAAGAGACCCAGTACTTC
CASSTKINGAGPQETQYF
>TRBJ2-7|TRBD2|NA|TRBV7-2
TGTGCCAGCAGCTCTCCAACTAGCGGGAGGGTTTACGAGCAGTACTTC
CASSSPTSGRVYEQYF
>TRBJ2-7|TRBD2|NA|TRBV2
TGTGCCAGCCATCAGGGACTAGCGGGGGGTATCCTAGAGGAGCAGTACTTC
CASHQGLAGGILEEQYF
>TRBJ2-1|TRBD2|few|TRBV7-2
TGTGCCAGCAGCGCCTGGCTAGCGGGGGGGGATGAGCAGTTCTTC
CASSAWLAGGDEQFF
>TRBJ1-5|TRBD1|NA|TRBV2
TGTGCCAGCAATGGACAGGGGGCAAGGGATCAGCCCCAGCATTTT
CASNGQGARDQPQHF
>TRBJ1-1|TRBD1|NA|TRBV19
TGTGCCAGTAGTCCCTGGACAGGGTGGAATGAACACACTGAAGCTTTCTTT
CASSPWTGWNEHTEAFF
>TRBJ1-4|NA|NA|TRBV12-5
TGTGCTAGTGGCGGTATGGTAAACGAAAAACTGTTTTTT
CASGGMVNEKLFF
>TRBJ2-6|NA|NA|TRBV6-6
TGTGCCAGCAGAGATCAGGGTTCAGGGGCCAACGTCCTGACTTTC
CASRDQGSGANVLTF
>TRBJ2-7|TRBD2|NA|TRBV3-1/TRBV3-2
TGTGCCAGCAGCCAAGGAAGGGGAGGGACCTACGAGCAGTACTTC
CASSQGRGGTYEQYF
>TRBJ2-5|TRBD2|NA|TRBV29-1
TGCAGCGCCAAACTAGCGGGAGGATTTGAGACCCAGTACTTC
CSAKLAGGFETQYF
>TRBJ1-1|NA|NA|TRBV11-3
TGTGCCAGCAGCCCCACGGTGAACACTGAAGCTTTCTTT
CASSPTVNTEAFF
>TRBJ2-1|NA|NA|TRBV15
TGTGCCACCAGCACCCTACCGGTGACAGGCAATGAGCAGTTCTTC
CATSTLPVTGNEQFF
>TRBJ2-5|NA|once|TRBV4-2
TGTGCCAGCAGCCCAAGATCCTTCAGGGGAGAGACCCAAGAGACCCAGTACTTC
CASSPRSFRGETQETQYF
>TRBJ1-1|NA|NA|TRBV6-2/TRBV6-3
TGTGCCAGCAGCCAAAACAGGGCCCCGAACACTGAAGCTTTCTTT
CASSQNRAPNTEAFF
>TRBJ1-3|NA|NA|TRBV7-2
TGTGCCAGCAGCTTAGTAGCGGGGGCTGGAAACACCATATATTTT
CASSLVAGAGNTIYF
>TRBJ2-7|NA|NA|TRBV2
TGTGCCAGCCAGGCTTCTTACGAGCAGTACTTC
CASQASYEQYF
>TRBJ2-3|NA|NA|TRBV5-4
TGTGCCAGCAGCCTAGGGACTTCAACAGATACGCAGTATTTT
CASSLGTSTDTQYF
>TRBJ2-2|TRBD1|NA|TRBV4-1
TGCGCCAGCAGGCCGGGACAGGGTGGGAGATCGAACACCGGGGAGCTGTTTTTT
CASRPGQGGRSNTGELFF
>TRBJ2-2|NA|NA|TRBV6-5
TGTGCCAGCAGCTCAGGATACGGCGGGGAGCTGTTTTTT
CASSSGYGGELFF
>TRBJ1-6|NA|NA|TRBV28
TGTGCCAGCAGTTTCGGCGGGCAACAGGGTGGTAATTCACCCCTCCACTTT
CASSFGGQQGGNSPLHF
>TRBJ2-1|NA|NA|TRBV4-3
TGCGCCAGCAGCCAAGAGGCCCAGCGGGCTTACAATGAGCAGTTCTTC
CASSQEAQRAYNEQFF
>TRBJ1-2|NA|NA|TRBV6-5
TGTGCCAGCACCGGCGGATTACCCGATTTCTATGGCTACACCTTC
CASTGGLPDFYGYTF
>TRBJ2-7|TRBD2|NA|TRBV5-1
TGCGCCAGCAGCGCGACCCCGGGAGGATACGAGCAGTACTTC
CASSATPGGYEQYF
>TRBJ1-4|NA|NA|TRBV19
TGTGCCAGTAGTATTGGGGCAGGGGTCGGAGAAAAACTGTTTTTT
CASSIGAGVGEKLFF